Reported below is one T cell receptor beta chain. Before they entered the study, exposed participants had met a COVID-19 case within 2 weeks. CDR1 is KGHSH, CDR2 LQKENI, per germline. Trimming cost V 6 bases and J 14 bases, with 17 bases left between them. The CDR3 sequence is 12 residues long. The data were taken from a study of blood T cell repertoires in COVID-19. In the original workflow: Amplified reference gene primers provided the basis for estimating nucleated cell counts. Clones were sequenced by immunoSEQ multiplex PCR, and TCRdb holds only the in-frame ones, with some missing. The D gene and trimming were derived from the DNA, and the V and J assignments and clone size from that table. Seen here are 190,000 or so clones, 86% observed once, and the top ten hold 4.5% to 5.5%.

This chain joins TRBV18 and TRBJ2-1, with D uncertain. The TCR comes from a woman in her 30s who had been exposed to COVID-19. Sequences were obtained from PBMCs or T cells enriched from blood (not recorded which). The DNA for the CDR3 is TGTGCCAGCTCCCAGCACGCCTCCAGCGAGTTCTTC. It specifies CASSQHASSEFF.